The T cell receptor beta chain under discussion was sequenced for a study of beta chain features in type 1 diabetes. The investigators reverse transcribed all of the isolated RNA, so they sequenced expressed TCRB transcripts. TCRdb's table, derived via immunoSEQ multiplex PCR, lists solely in-frame clones and lacks some. The sample yields hundreds of thousands of clones, roughly a sixth seen once. This clone was detected a few times. The CDR3 length is 14 residues. Germline V gives CDR1 MNHNY, CDR2 SVGAGI (reference sequence). V dropped 4 bases and J dropped 0 bases, with 10 bases sitting between them.

The TCR sequence derives from a young man in good health. The chain employs TRBV6-6 and TRBJ2-7; D remains unclear. Material: naive CD4+ T cells from blood. The CDR3 DNA reads TGTGCCAGCAGTTTGGCGTCTTACTCCTACGAGCAGTACTTC. As protein: CASSLASYSYEQYF.